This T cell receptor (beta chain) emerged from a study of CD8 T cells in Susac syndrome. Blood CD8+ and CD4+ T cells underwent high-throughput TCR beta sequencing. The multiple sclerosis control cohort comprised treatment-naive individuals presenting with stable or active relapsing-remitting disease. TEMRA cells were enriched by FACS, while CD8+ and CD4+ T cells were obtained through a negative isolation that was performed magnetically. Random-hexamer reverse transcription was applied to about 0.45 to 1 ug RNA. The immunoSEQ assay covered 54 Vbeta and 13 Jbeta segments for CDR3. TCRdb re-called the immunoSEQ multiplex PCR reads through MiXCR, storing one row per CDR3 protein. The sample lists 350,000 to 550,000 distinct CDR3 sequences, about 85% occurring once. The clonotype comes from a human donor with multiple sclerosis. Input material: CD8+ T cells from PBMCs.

CDR3 nucleotides: TGTGCCAGCAGTTTAGCTGGTTGGGGAGAGACCCAGTACTTC. It is translated as CASSLAGWGETQYF. The chain joins TRBV28 to TRBJ2-5; D ambiguous. Per the germline V gene, CDR1 is MDHEN and CDR2 is SYDVKM. V was shortened by 2 bases and J by 4 bases, with 11 bases between the two germline ends. The CDR3 is 14 amino acids. Filled out from reference TRBV28 and TRBJ2-5, the complete variable domain reads DVKVTQSSRYLVKRTGEKVFLECVQDMDHENMFWYRQDPGLGLRLIYFSYDVKMKEKGDIPEGYSVSREKKERFSLILESASTNQTSMYLCASSLAGWGETQYFGPGTRLLVL.